These 26 T cell receptor beta chains originate from one sample sequenced in a study of blood T cell repertoires in COVID-19 (dated by TCRdb to 2019 to 2021). Libraries were prepared through the immunoSEQ multiplex PCR assay. This immuneACCESS table, as held by TCRdb, lists in-frame sequences with V and J called but not all clones. Of the missing ones, under half trace to an unresolved V gene in checked studies; the others have no known cause. Counted in this sample were approximately 120,000 clones; around 81% of them appeared once. Approximately 17% of the sample rests with the top ten. Sequences were obtained from peripheral blood. Receptors were obtained from a man aged 25-40 years with COVID-19, enrolled during active disease.

The chain employs TRBV28 and TRBJ2-1; 11 nucleotides align to TRBD2. Trimming took 2 bases from V and 5 from J; bases not matched to a gene: 5. Germline V gene data show CDR1 as MDHEN and CDR2 as SYDVKM. The CDR3 extends over 16 amino acids. The CDR3 DNA reads TGTGCCAGCAGTTTAACTAGCGGGGGCCGTAACAATGAGCAGTTCTTC. This translates into CASSLTSGGRNNEQFF.

V gene TRBV5-4 combines with J gene TRBJ1-1, with no clear D. Germline CDR1 reads SGHNT; CDR2 reads YYREEE (reference sequence). The CDR3 totals 16 residues. V lost 0 bases and J 0 bases, leaving 12 bases between the germline ends. For the CDR3, the DNA is TGTGCCAGCAGCTTGGGGTTGAACAGCTTGAACACTGAAGCTTTCTTT. This translates into CASSLGLNSLNTEAFF.

The gene calls are TRBV6-2 or TRBV6-3 and TRBJ2-3, with D possibly matching TRBD2 (6 bases). Looked up from germline, CDR1 is MNHEY and CDR2 is SVGEGT. CDR3 length: 14 amino acids. V dropped 5 bases and J dropped 2 bases, with 11 bases sitting between them. The CDR3 reads CASSRDSNTDTQYF. The CDR3 DNA follows: TGTGCCAGCAGTCGGGACTCAAACACAGATACGCAGTATTTT.

The CDR3 reads CSVRGPRLGSSYEQYF. CDR3 nucleotide sequence: TGCAGCGTGCGGGGACCGAGACTGGGGAGCTCCTACGAGCAGTACTTC. This rearrangement joins TRBV29-1 to TRBJ2-7, with D perhaps TRBD2 (6 bases). The CDR3 is 16 residues long. CDR1 SQVTM and CDR2 ANQGSEA come from the germline V gene. Trimming took off 6 bases at V and 0 bases at J, with 21 bases between the two ends.

The chain carries TRBV5-6 and TRBJ2-1, with D uncertain. The CDR3 is 14 amino acids. Trimming stripped 1 base from V and 0 bases from J, with 5 bases between. In germline, CDR1 is SGHDT, CDR2 YYEEEE. The CDR3 sequence: CASSLSLSYNEQFF. The CDR3 DNA follows: TGTGCCAGCAGCTTGAGCCTCTCCTACAATGAGCAGTTCTTC.

This sequence joins TRBV7-2 and TRBJ1-2; possible D gene TRBD1, 5 bases. Trimming left V 5 bases short and J 6 bases short, with 13 bases between. Germline-derived CDR1 and CDR2 are SGHTA and FQGNSA. The CDR3 totals 13 residues. CDR3 residues: CASSPYQGNGYTF. For the CDR3, the DNA is TGTGCCAGCAGCCCCTACCAGGGTAATGGCTACACCTTC.

This clone came up a few times. This chain connects TRBV19 to TRBJ2-7; TRBD2 aligns across 9 bases. The CDR3 is 12 amino acids. Germline V gives CDR1 LNHDA, CDR2 SQIVND (reference sequence). CDR3 bases: TGTGCTTCTAGCGGGGATGCCTACGAGCAGTACTTC. Its translation is CASSGDAYEQYF.

The rearrangement joins TRBV7-2 to TRBJ2-7, with 9 bases aligning to TRBD1. After removal of 5 bases from V and 5 bases from J, the junction contained 4 bases not matched to a gene. Germline V gene sequence: CDR1 SGHTA, CDR2 FQGNSA. This CDR3 has 13 residues. The CDR3 loop reads CASSTRTGDEQYF. CDR3 nucleotides: TGTGCCAGCAGCACCCGGACAGGGGACGAGCAGTACTTC.

The chain carries TRBV5-6 and TRBJ1-5; D is ambiguous. Between the trimmed V and J ends, which lost 4 bases and 3 bases, there was a span of 20 bases. Germline V lookup: CDR1 SGHDT, CDR2 YYEEEE. There are 17 residues in the CDR3. In DNA form, the CDR3 reads TGTGCCAGCAGCCTCAACCCGGAGGGAACTTTCAATCAGCCCCAGCATTTT. Residues: CASSLNPEGTFNQPQHF.

The V call is TRBV10-3, the J call TRBJ1-1; 7 bases are a match to TRBD1. The CDR3 is made up of 15 amino acids. Germline V lookup: CDR1 ENHRY, CDR2 SYGVKD. J gave up 6 bases and V 3 bases, and 10 bases lay outside the gene matches. This CDR3 reads CAISETGTARPEAFF. The CDR3 region has the DNA TGTGCCATCAGTGAAACCGGGACAGCGCGACCTGAAGCTTTCTTT.

The V and J genes are TRBV28 and TRBJ2-2, with 7 nucleotides matching TRBD1. CDR3 size: 15 residues. Germline-derived CDR1 and CDR2 are MDHEN and SYDVKM. The V segment lost 4 bases and the J segment 4 bases; nucleotides outside the gene matches: 6. CDR3 nucleotides: TGTGCCAGCAGTTGGGAGACAGGGCCCACCGGGGAGCTGTTTTTT. Translating it yields CASSWETGPTGELFF.

V gene TRBV11-3 combines with J gene TRBJ2-2, with 10 bases fitting TRBD1. The CDR3 runs to 17 residues. Per germline, CDR1 SGHNT and CDR2 YENEEA. V trimming: 5 bases; J trimming: 6 bases; junction bases outside the gene matches: 12. The CDR3 reads CASSIGQGVVFAGELFF. The CDR3 DNA reads TGTGCCAGCAGCATCGGACAGGGGGTTGTTTTTGCCGGGGAGCTGTTTTTT.

The chain has TRBV27 and TRBJ2-2; 7 bases line up with TRBD1. The length of the CDR3 is 15 residues. Germline CDR1 and CDR2: MNHEY and SMNVEV (reference sequence). V was clipped by 2 bases and J by 0 bases; unmatched bases: 0. The CDR3 reads CASSLQGANTGELFF. CDR3 bases: TGTGCCAGCAGTTTACAGGGGGCGAACACCGGGGAGCTGTTTTTT.

The V gene is TRBV12-3 or TRBV12-4, the J gene TRBJ2-7; no definite D call. CDR3 size: 10 residues. V was shortened by 8 bases and J by 4 bases, with 6 bases between the two germline ends. CDR3 sequence: CASHLYEQYF. DNA of the CDR3: TGTGCCAGCCACCTATACGAGCAGTACTTC.

This clone has only one observation. This chain uses TRBV5-1 with TRBJ2-5; D not resolved. Germline V gives CDR1 SGHRS, CDR2 YFSETQ. The length of the CDR3 is 13 residues. The V end lost 1 base, the J end lost 1 base, and 5 bases lay between the germline ends. CDR3 nucleotides: TGCGCCAGCAGCTTGAACTTCCAAGAGACCCAGTACTTC. It yields the protein CASSLNFQETQYF.

The V and J genes are TRBV5-1 and TRBJ1-2, with D perhaps TRBD1 (5 bases). The V end lost 0 bases, the J end lost 4 bases, and 10 bases lay between the germline ends. This CDR3 comprises 14 residues. The germline V gene encodes CDR1 SGHRS and CDR2 YFSETQ. CDR3 loop: CASSLVGRAYGYTF. CDR3 DNA sequence: TGCGCCAGCAGCTTGGTGGGCAGGGCCTATGGCTACACCTTC.

The chain links TRBV11-2 to TRBJ1-4; TRBD1 agrees at 7 bases. With 0 bases clipped from V and 8 bases from J, the junction kept 3 bases outside the gene matches. The CDR3 consists of 14 residues. From germline, CDR1 is SGHAT and CDR2 FQNNGV. The chain's CDR3 is CASSLDRGLEKLFF. As DNA, the CDR3 is TGTGCCAGCAGCTTAGACAGGGGGTTAGAAAAACTGTTTTTT.

This clone is a singleton in its sample. The rearrangement joins TRBV28 to TRBJ2-7; TRBD1 matches at 12 bases. With V trimmed by 4 bases and J by 3 bases, 16 bases remained unmatched. The CDR3 covers 19 residues. The V gene's germline CDR1 is MDHEN and CDR2 SYDVKM. This CDR3 reads CASSSPGTGGLAGHYEQYF. In DNA, the CDR3 is TGTGCCAGCAGTTCTCCCGGGACAGGGGGCCTAGCGGGACACTACGAGCAGTACTTC. The entire variable domain, with the rest obtained from reference TRBV28 and TRBJ2-7, is as follows: DVKVTQSSRYLVKRTGEKVFLECVQDMDHENMFWYRQDPGLGLRLIYFSYDVKMKEKGDIPEGYSVSREKKERFSLILESASTNQTSMYLCASSSPGTGGLAGHYEQYFGPGTRLTVT.

Only a few counts were recorded for this clone. Other DNA sequences from this sample encode an identical CDR3 as well. This chain connects TRBV11-1 to TRBJ2-7; D is perhaps TRBD2 (5 bases). V gave up 3 bases and J gave up 3 bases, with 12 bases separating them. This CDR3 has 14 amino acids. CDR1 is SGHAT and CDR2 is FQDESV in the germline V gene (reference sequence). DNA of the CDR3: TGTGCCAGCAGCTTGAGAGGGAACCACTACGAGCAGTACTTC. Protein sequence: CASSLRGNHYEQYF.

CDR3 bases: TGTGCCAGCAGTTCCAGGAGCGGGAGAACTAATGAGCAGTTCTTC. Residues: CASSSRSGRTNEQFF. The chain recombines TRBV27 with TRBJ2-1; TRBD2 matches at 8 bases. The CDR3 is made up of 15 amino acids. Germline trimming cut 4 bases from V and 7 bases from J; bases unmatched to any gene: 9. Germline V gene sequence: CDR1 MNHEY, CDR2 SMNVEV (reference sequence).

The CDR3 spells CASSPIQDPFSGNTIYF. The CDR3 DNA reads TGTGCCAGCAGCCCGATTCAGGATCCTTTCTCTGGAAACACCATATATTTT. This chain connects TRBV3-1 (or the pseudogene TRBV3-2) to TRBJ1-3; unclear D gene. V was cut by 4 bases and J by 0 bases, with 16 bases left in between. The germline V gene has CDR1 LGHDT and CDR2 YNNKEL (reference sequence). The CDR3 runs 17 residues.

V and J are TRBV28 and TRBJ1-4; D may be TRBD1 (5 bases). Trimming cost V 1 base and J 8 bases, with 14 bases left between them. The CDR3 sequence is 15 residues long. Germline V CDR1 and CDR2: MDHEN, SYDVKM. The CDR3 loop is CASSLLNRRGEKLFF. The DNA for the CDR3 is TGTGCCAGCAGTTTATTAAACAGGCGTGGAGAAAAACTGTTTTTT.

The gene calls are TRBV28 and TRBJ1-2; D gene uncertain. The germline V gene encodes CDR1 MDHEN and CDR2 SYDVKM. The CDR3 runs to 15 residues. Trimming removed 2 bases at V and 7 bases at J, with 17 bases between. DNA of the CDR3: TGTGCCAGCAGTTTACGCCCCTGGCGGGGTGGTGGCTACACCTTC. Amino acid sequence: CASSLRPWRGGGYTF.

V and J are TRBV27 and TRBJ1-1, with TRBD1 matching over 7 bases. J gave up 3 bases and V 6 bases, and 16 bases lay outside the gene matches. There are 17 residues in the CDR3. The germline V gene has CDR1 MNHEY and CDR2 SMNVEV (reference sequence). CDR3 loop: CASSRHRGIMADTEAFF. The CDR3, as DNA: TGTGCCAGCAGCCGACACAGGGGAATCATGGCGGACACTGAAGCTTTCTTT.

This clone was seen only once. This chain joins TRBV28 and TRBJ1-1; D is possibly TRBD1 (5 bases). The V and J ends lost 6 bases and 1 base respectively, with 18 bases between them. The length of the CDR3 is 16 residues. Germline V gene data show CDR1 as MDHEN and CDR2 as SYDVKM. CDR3 sequence (DNA): TGTGCCAGCAGGGGGGGTGGAGGAGTGTGGAACACTGAAGCTTTCTTT. This translates into CASRGGGGVWNTEAFF. Filled out from reference TRBV28 and TRBJ1-1, the complete variable domain reads DVKVTQSSRYLVKRTGEKVFLECVQDMDHENMFWYRQDPGLGLRLIYFSYDVKMKEKGDIPEGYSVSREKKERFSLILESASTNQTSMYLCASRGGGGVWNTEAFFGQGTRLTVV.

The chain recombines TRBV11-2 with TRBJ1-6; weak D call: TRBD1 (5 bases). Per the germline V gene, CDR1 is SGHAT and CDR2 is FQNNGV. This CDR3 is built from 14 residues. Trimming stripped 5 bases from V and 10 bases from J, with 15 bases between. This CDR3 is CASSAIGGDSPLHF. The CDR3 DNA sequence: TGTGCCAGCAGCGCGATCGGGGGGGACTCACCCCTCCACTTT. The variable domain in full, with the rest retrieved from reference TRBV11-2 and TRBJ1-6, is EAGVAQSPRYKIIEKRQSVAFWCNPISGHATLYWYQQILGQGPKLLIQFQNNGVVDDSQLPKDRFSAERLKGVDSTLKIQPAKLEDSAVYLCASSAIGGDSPLHFGNGTRLTVT.